This T cell receptor beta chain was identified in a study of T cell responses to AZD1222 COVID-19 vaccine. V was pared by 4 bases and J by 1 base, with 5 bases of the junction left unmatched. The CDR3 runs 15 residues. The V gene's germline CDR1 is LGHDT and CDR2 YNNKEL (reference sequence). Libraries were prepared by immunoSEQ multiplex PCR; TCRdb keeps only in-frame clonotypes and omits some of them. The sample consists of 100,000 to 150,000 clones, about 89% of them appearing once. The source is an adult in good health. The sequencing used peripheral blood, collected on day 0 of AZD1222 vaccination. The chain employs TRBV3-1 (or the pseudogene TRBV3-2) and TRBJ1-1; the match to TRBD1 covers 8 bases. The CDR3 sequence: CASSRRTGKNTEAFF. The CDR3 DNA follows: TGTGCCAGCAGCCGTCGGACAGGGAAGAACACTGAAGCTTTCTTT.